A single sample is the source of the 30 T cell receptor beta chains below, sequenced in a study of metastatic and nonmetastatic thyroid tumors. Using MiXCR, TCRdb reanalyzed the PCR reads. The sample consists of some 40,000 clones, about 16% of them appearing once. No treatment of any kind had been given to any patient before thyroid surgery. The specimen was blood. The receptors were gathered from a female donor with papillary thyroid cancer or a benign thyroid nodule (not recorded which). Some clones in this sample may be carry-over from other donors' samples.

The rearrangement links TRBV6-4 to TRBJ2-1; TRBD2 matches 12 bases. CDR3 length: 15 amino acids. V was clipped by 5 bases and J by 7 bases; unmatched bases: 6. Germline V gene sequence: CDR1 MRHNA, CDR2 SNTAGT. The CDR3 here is CASSSGLAGRNEQFF. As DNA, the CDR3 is TGTGCCAGCAGTTCGGGACTAGCGGGCAGGAATGAGCAGTTCTTC.

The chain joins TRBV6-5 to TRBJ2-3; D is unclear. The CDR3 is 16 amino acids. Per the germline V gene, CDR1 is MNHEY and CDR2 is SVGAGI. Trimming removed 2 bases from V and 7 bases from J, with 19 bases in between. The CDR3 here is CASSYGTTHSLYTQYF. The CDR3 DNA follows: TGTGCCAGCAGTTACGGTACTACTCACAGCTTATATACGCAGTATTTT.

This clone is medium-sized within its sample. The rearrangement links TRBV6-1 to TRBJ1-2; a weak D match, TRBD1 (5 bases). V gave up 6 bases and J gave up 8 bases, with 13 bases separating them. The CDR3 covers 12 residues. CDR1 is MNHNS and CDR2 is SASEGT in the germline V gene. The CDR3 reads CASRRDLGGYTF. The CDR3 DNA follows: TGTGCCAGCAGGCGGGACCTCGGGGGCTACACCTTC.

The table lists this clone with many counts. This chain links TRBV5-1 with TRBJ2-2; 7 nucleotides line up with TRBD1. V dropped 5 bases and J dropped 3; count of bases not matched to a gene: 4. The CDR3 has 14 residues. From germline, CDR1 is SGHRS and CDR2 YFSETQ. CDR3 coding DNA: TGCGCCAGCAGGGGGGACAGCTACACCGGGGAGCTGTTTTTT. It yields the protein CASRGDSYTGELFF.

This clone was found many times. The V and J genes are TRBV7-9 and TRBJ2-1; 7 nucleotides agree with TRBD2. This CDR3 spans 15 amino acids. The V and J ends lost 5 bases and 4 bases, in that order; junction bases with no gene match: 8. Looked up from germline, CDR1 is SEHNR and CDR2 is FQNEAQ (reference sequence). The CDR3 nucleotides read TGTGCCAGCAGCGGAGCCGGGGGGTTATACAATGAGCAGTTCTTC. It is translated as CASSGAGGLYNEQFF.

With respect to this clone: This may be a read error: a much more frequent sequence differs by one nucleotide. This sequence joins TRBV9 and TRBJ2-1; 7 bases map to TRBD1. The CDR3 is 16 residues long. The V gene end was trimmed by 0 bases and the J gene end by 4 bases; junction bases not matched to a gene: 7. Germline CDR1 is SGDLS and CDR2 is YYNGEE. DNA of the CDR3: TGTGCCAGCAGCGTAGGTACCGGGACAGTGTACAATGAGCAGTTCTTC. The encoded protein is CASSVGTGTVYNEQFF. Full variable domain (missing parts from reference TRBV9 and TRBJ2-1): DSGVTQTPKHLITATGQRVTLRCSPRSGDLSVYWYQQSLDQGLQFLIQYYNGEERAKGNILERFSAQQFPDLHSELNLSSLELGDSALYFCASSVGTGTVYNEQFFGPGTRLTVL.

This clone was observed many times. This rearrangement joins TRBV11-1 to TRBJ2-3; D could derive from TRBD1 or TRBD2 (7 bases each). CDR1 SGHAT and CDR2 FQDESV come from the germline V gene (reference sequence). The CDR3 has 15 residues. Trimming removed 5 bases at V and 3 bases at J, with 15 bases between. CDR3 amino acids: CASSVSGGGTDTQYF. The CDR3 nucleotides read TGTGCCAGCAGCGTCTCAGGGGGAGGGACAGATACGCAGTATTTT.

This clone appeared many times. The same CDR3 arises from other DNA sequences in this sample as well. The CDR3 protein is CSARDDRGLSGELFF. The CDR3 region has the DNA TGCAGTGCTAGGGACGACAGGGGGCTTAGCGGGGAGCTGTTTTTT. This chain uses TRBV20-1 with TRBJ2-2, with TRBD1 matching 10 bases. There are 15 residues in the CDR3. CDR1 DFQATT and CDR2 SNEGSKA come from the germline V gene (reference sequence). V gave up 3 bases and J gave up 7 bases; unmatched junction bases: 8.

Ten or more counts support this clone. The CDR3 loop is CASSLSGTGVDEQYF. As DNA, the CDR3 is TGTGCCAGCAGTTTATCCGGAACAGGGGTAGACGAGCAGTACTTC. The chain couples TRBV28 to TRBJ2-7; the match to TRBD1 covers 7 bases. There are 15 residues in the CDR3. V shed 1 base and J 5 bases; nucleotides not matched to a gene: 8. Germline loops: CDR1 MDHEN, CDR2 SYDVKM.

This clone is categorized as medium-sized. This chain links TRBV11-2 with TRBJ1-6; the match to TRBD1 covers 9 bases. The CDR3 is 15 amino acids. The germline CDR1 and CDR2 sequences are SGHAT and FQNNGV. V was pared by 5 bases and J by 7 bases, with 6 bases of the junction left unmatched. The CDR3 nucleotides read TGTGCCAGCAGCCTTCAGACAGGGGGAAATTCACCCCTCCACTTT. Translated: CASSLQTGGNSPLHF. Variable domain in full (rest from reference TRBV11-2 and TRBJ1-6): EAGVAQSPRYKIIEKRQSVAFWCNPISGHATLYWYQQILGQGPKLLIQFQNNGVVDDSQLPKDRFSAERLKGVDSTLKIQPAKLEDSAVYLCASSLQTGGNSPLHFGNGTRLTVT.

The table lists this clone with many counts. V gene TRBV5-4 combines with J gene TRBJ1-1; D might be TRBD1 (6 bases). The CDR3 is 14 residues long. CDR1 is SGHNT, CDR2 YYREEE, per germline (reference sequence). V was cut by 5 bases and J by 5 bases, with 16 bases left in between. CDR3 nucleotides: TGTGCCAGCAGTAGTACAGGGCGGGGGACTGAAGCTTTCTTT. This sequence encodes CASSSTGRGTEAFF.

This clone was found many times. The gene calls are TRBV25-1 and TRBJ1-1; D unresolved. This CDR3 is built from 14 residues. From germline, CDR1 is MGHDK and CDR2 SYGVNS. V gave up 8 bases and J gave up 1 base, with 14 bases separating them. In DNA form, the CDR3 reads TGTGCCAGCGGTCACCCCGGGGAGAACACTGAAGCTTTCTTT. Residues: CASGHPGENTEAFF.

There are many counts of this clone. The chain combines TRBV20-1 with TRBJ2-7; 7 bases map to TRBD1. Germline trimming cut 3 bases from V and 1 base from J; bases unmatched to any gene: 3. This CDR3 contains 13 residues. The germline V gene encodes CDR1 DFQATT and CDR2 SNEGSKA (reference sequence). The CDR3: CSASLGQSYEQYF. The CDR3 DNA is TGCAGTGCTAGTTTGGGACAGTCCTACGAGCAGTACTTC.

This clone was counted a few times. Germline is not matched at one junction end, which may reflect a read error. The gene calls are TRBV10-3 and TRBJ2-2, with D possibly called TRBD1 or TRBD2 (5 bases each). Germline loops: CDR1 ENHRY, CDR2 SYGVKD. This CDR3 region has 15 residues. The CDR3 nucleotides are TGTGCCACATTCGGATCCCTGGTGGACACCGGGGATCTGTTTTTT. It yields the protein CATFGSLVDTGDLFF.

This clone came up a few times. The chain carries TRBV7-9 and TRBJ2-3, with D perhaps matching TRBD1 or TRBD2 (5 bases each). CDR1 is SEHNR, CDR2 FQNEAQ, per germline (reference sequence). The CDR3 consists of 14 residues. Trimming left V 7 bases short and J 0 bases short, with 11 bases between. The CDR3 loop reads CASTGRASTDTQYF. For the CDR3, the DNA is TGTGCCAGCACAGGGAGAGCTAGCACAGATACGCAGTATTTT.

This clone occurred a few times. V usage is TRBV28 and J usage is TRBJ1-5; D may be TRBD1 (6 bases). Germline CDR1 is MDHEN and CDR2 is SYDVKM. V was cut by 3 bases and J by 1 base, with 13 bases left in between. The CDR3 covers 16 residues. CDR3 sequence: CASSFEQGGSNQPQHF. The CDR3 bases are TGTGCCAGCAGTTTTGAACAGGGAGGGAGCAATCAGCCCCAGCATTTT. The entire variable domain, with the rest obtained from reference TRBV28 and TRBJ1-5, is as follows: DVKVTQSSRYLVKRTGEKVFLECVQDMDHENMFWYRQDPGLGLRLIYFSYDVKMKEKGDIPEGYSVSREKKERFSLILESASTNQTSMYLCASSFEQGGSNQPQHFGDGTRLSIL.

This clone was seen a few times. The CDR3 nucleotides are TGTGCCAGCAGTTCAGGGGGGTACGAGCAGTACTTC. Translation: CASSSGGYEQYF. The chain recombines TRBV2 with TRBJ2-7, with TRBD1 as a possible D gene (7 bases). The CDR3 sequence is 12 residues long. The germline CDR1 and CDR2 sequences are SNHLY and FYNNEI. The ends were cut back, 5 bases at V and 4 bases at J, with 9 bases in the middle.

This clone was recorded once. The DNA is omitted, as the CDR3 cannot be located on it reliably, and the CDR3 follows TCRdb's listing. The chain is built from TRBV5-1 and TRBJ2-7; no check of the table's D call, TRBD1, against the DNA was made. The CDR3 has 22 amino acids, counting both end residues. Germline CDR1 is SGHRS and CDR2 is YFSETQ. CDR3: CASSLLGQDQLWLHLRFGEQYF.

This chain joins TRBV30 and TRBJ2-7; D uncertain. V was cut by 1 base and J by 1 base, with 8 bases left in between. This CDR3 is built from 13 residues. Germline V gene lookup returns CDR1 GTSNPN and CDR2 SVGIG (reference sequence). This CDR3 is CAWSDGVSYEQYF. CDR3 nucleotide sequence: TGTGCCTGGAGTGATGGGGTGTCCTACGAGCAGTACTTC.

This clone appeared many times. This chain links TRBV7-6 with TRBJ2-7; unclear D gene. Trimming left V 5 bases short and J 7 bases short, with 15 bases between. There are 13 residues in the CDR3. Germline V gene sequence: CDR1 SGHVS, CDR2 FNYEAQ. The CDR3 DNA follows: TGTGCCAGCAGCCACCCGGGCGCCCGGGAGCAGTACTTC. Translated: CASSHPGAREQYF.

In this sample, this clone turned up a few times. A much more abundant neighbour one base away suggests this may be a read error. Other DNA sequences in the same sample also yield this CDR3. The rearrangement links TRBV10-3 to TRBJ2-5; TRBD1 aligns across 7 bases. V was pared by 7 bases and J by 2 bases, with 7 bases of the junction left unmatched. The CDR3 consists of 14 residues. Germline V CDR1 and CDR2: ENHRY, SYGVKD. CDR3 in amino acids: CAIKRTGDQETQYF. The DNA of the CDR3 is TGTGCCATCAAAAGAACAGGGGATCAAGAGACCCAGTACTTC.

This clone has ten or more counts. CDR3 residues: CASSVDVGPGYTF. Here the CDR3 DNA reads TGTGCCAGCAGCGTAGATGTGGGGCCCGGCTACACCTTC. The chain carries TRBV9 and TRBJ1-2; a weak D match, TRBD1 (5 bases). The germline CDR1 and CDR2 sequences are SGDLS and YYNGEE. This CDR3 comprises 13 residues. Trimming shortened V by 0 bases and J by 8 bases, and 11 bases separated the two germline ends. The variable domain in full, with the rest retrieved from reference TRBV9 and TRBJ1-2, is DSGVTQTPKHLITATGQRVTLRCSPRSGDLSVYWYQQSLDQGLQFLIQYYNGEERAKGNILERFSAQQFPDLHSELNLSSLELGDSALYFCASSVDVGPGYTFGSGTRLTVV.

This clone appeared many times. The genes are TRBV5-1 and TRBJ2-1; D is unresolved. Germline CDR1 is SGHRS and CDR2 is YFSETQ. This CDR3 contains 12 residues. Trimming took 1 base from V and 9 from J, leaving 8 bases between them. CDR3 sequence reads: CASSLLPSEQFF. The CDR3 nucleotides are TGCGCCAGCAGCTTGTTACCCAGTGAGCAGTTCTTC. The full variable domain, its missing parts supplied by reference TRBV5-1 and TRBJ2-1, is KAGVTQTPRYLIKTRGQQVTLSCSPISGHRSVSWYQQTPGQGLQFLFEYFSETQRNKGNFPGRFSGRQFSNSRSEMNVSTLELGDSALYLCASSLLPSEQFFGPGTRLTVL.

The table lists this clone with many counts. For the CDR3, the DNA is TGTGCCAGTAGTCCCCACAGGGGCCGGAGCAATCAGCCCCAGCATTTT. Its translation: CASSPHRGRSNQPQHF. The chain recombines TRBV19 with TRBJ1-5, with 7 positions matching TRBD1. J lost 1 base, V lost 5 bases, and 8 bases had no gene match. This CDR3 has 16 amino acids. Germline lookup yields CDR1 LNHDA and CDR2 SQIVND (reference sequence).

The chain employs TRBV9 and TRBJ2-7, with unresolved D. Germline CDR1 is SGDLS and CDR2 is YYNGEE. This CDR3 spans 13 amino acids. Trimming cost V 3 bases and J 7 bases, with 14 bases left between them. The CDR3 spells CASSETPSREQYF. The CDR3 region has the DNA TGTGCCAGCAGCGAAACCCCGTCCCGGGAGCAGTACTTC.

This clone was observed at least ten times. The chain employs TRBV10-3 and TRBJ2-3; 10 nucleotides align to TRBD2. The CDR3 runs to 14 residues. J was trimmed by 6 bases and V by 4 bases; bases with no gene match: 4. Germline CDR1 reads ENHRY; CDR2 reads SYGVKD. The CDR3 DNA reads TGTGCCATCAGTGCCAGCGGGAGGGAGGATACGCAGTATTTT. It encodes CAISASGREDTQYF.

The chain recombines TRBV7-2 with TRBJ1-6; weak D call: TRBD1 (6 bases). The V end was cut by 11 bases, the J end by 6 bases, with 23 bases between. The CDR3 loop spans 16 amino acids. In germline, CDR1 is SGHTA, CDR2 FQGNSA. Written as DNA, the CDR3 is TGTGCCGACAGCTTAGCGGGGGGCATTTTTAATTCACCCCTCCACTTT. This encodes CADSLAGGIFNSPLHF.

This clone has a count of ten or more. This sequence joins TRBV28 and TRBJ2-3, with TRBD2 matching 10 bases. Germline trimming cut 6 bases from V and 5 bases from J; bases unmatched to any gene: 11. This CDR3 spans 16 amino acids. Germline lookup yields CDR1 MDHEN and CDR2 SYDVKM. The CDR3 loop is CASRPKTSGRVDTQYF. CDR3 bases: TGTGCCAGCAGACCCAAGACTAGCGGGCGGGTAGATACGCAGTATTTT.

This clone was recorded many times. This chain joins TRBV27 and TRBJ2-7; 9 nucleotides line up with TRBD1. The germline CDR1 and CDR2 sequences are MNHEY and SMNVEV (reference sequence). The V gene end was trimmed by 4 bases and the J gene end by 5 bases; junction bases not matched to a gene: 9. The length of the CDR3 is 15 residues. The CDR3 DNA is TGTGCCAGCAGTTCATCCGGGACAGGGAACAACGAGCAGTACTTC. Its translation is CASSSSGTGNNEQYF.

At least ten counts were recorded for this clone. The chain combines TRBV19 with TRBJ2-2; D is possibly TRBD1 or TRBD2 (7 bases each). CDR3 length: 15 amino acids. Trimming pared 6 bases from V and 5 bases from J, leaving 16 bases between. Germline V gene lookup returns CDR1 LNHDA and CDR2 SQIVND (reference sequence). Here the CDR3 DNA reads TGTGCCAGTAGAGAGACAGGGAGGGGGACCGGGGAGCTGTTTTTT. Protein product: CASRETGRGTGELFF. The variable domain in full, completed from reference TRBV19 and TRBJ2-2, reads DGGITQSPKYLFRKEGQNVTLSCEQNLNHDAMYWYRQDPGQGLRLIYYSQIVNDFQKGDIAEGYSVSREKKESFPLTVTSAQKNPTAFYLCASRETGRGTGELFFGEGSRLTVL.